The text below deals with one T cell receptor (beta chain). The sample is drawn from a study of technical replicates of blood from a few donors. Sequencing used immunoSEQ multiplex PCR; TCRdb keeps in-frame clones, though not all of them. This sample has approximately 76,000 clones; 95% to 98% occur once, and the top ten carry less than 0.2%. The CDR3 consists of 14 residues. The ends were cut back, 1 base at V and 4 bases at J, with 10 bases in the middle. Germline-derived CDR1 and CDR2 are SGHTA and FQGNSA. V usage is TRBV7-2 and J usage is TRBJ1-1; no definite D call. Sequencing was done on a sample of T cells isolated from PBMCs. This TCR was recovered from a human donor in good health. The CDR3 sequence is CASSLGHSVTEAFF. The CDR3 DNA reads as TGTGCCAGCAGCTTAGGGCACAGTGTCACTGAAGCTTTCTTT.